This entry concerns a single TCR beta chain. The study included ophthalmopathy patients with Clinical Activity Score at least 3, NOSPECS grade at least 4 and duration under 3 months. Diagnosis relied on clinical symptoms, serum thyroxine and TRAb, thyroid ultrasound and orbital computed tomography. It was RNA transcripts that yielded the amplified TCR beta CDR3 regions. The primer set for the first-round RT-PCR of the TCR CDR3 was HTBI. MiXCR, applied by TCRdb to the multiplex PCR reads, yields one record per CDR3 protein. The sample consists of a few hundred thousand distinct CDR3 sequences, around 15% of them appearing once. The record originates from a study of T cells in Graves' hyperthyroidism and ophthalmopathy. V shed 6 bases and J 0 bases; nucleotides not matched to a gene: 11. The CDR3 sequence is 17 residues long.

The rearrangement links TRBV12-3 or TRBV12-4 to TRBJ1-3; 7 nucleotides align to TRBD1. Sequenced input: blood. This receptor was identified in a woman in her forties with Graves' ophthalmopathy. CDR3 region: CASRETGFRSSGNTIYF. The CDR3 coding sequence is TGTGCCAGCAGAGAGACAGGGTTTCGAAGCTCTGGAAACACCATATATTTT.